Listed below are T cell receptor beta chains from one sample, sequenced in a study of T cells in Graves' hyperthyroidism and ophthalmopathy. TCRdb fed the multiplex PCR reads into MiXCR, producing one record per CDR3 protein. Seen here are about 840,000 distinct CDR3 sequences, roughly 40% observed once, and the top ten hold 8.9%. Sequencing was carried out using blood. These receptor sequences come from a man between 18 and 29 years old with Graves' hyperthyroidism. Both conserved end residues are part of each CDR3. D genes are given only for firm matches. Rows may omit the clone size; those that give it use once, few, many or a size class.

V	J	size	D	length	CDR3	DNA
TRBV7-2	TRBJ1-6	few	TRBD1	16	CASSRTGRSYNSPLHF	TGTGCCAGCAGCCGGACAGGGCGCTCCTATAATTCACCCCTCCACTTT
TRBV5-6	TRBJ2-5	few	NA	15	CASSLVFREGETQYF	TGTGCCAGCAGCTTGGTGTTTAGGGAAGGAGAGACCCAGTACTTC
TRBV7-3	TRBJ1-1	NA	TRBD1	11	CASSRQGRAFF	TGTGCCAGCAGTCGACAGGGACGGGCTTTCTTT
TRBV9	TRBJ2-2	few	NA	13	CASSVVQGGELFF	TGTGCCAGCAGCGTAGTGCAGGGCGGGGAGCTGTTTTTT
TRBV6-6	TRBJ2-7	few	NA	13	CASHGGSSYEQYF	TGTGCCTCCCATGGCGGGTCCTCCTACGAGCAGTACTTC
TRBV29-1	TRBJ1-1	NA	NA	11	CSVERAGEAFF	TGCAGCGTTGAAAGGGCCGGTGAAGCTTTCTTT
TRBV7-2	TRBJ2-7	many	NA	15	CASSQNPTVSYEQYF	TGTGCCAGCAGTCAAAATCCGACGGTCTCCTACGAGCAGTACTTC
TRBV5-1	TRBJ1-5	NA	NA	14	CASSERGFQETQHF	TGCGCCAGCAGCGAGCGGGGGTTTCAAGAGACCCAGCATTTT
TRBV10-1	TRBJ1-6	NA	NA	11	CASEGQVLEHF	TGCGCCAGCGAGGGCCAGGTCCTCGAACACTTT
TRBV10-3	TRBJ2-7	NA	TRBD1	15	CASSYLTGGDHEQYF	TGTGCCAGCAGTTACCTGACAGGGGGGGATCACGAGCAGTACTTC
TRBV5-4	TRBJ1-1	few	NA	12	CACALFNTEAFF	TGTGCCTGCGCACTATTTAACACTGAAGCTTTCTTT
TRBV6-5	TRBJ2-5	once	TRBD2	14	CASTRGEGAEIQYF	TGTGCCAGCACCCGGGGGGAGGGAGCGGAGATCCAGTACTTC
TRBV19	TRBJ1-2	many	TRBD1	15	CASSITGAPIYGYTF	TGTGCCAGTAGTATAACAGGGGCACCCATCTATGGCTACACCTTC
TRBV10-3	TRBJ2-2	many	TRBD2	14	CASARERSTGELFF	TGTGCCTCTGCGCGGGAGCGAAGCACCGGGGAGCTGTTTTTT
TRBV19	TRBJ1-1	NA	TRBD1	11	CASTRDSGAFF	TGTGCCAGTACTAGGGACAGCGGAGCTTTCTTT
TRBV3-1	TRBJ1-1	NA	TRBD1	13	CASSPSDRTEAFF	TGTGCCAGCAGCCCCTCGGACAGGACTGAAGCTTTCTTT
TRBV24-1	TRBJ1-4	NA	TRBD1	16	CATSAPGTGTDEKLFF	TGTGCCACCAGTGCTCCCGGGACAGGGACCGATGAAAAACTGTTTTTT
TRBV9	TRBJ2-7	few	NA	15	CASSSKTEDSYEQYF	TGTGCCAGCAGCAGCAAGACGGAGGATTCCTACGAGCAGTACTTC
TRBV4-3	TRBJ2-7	NA	NA	16	CASSQESSSSTYEQYF	TGCGCCAGCAGCCAAGAAAGTTCGTCGTCCACCTACGAGCAGTACTTC
TRBV4-1	TRBJ1-2	NA	NA	14	CASSQGTGTDGYTF	TGCGCCAGCAGCCAAGGTACAGGGACGGATGGCTACACCTTC
TRBV20-1	TRBJ2-7	NA	NA	13	CSARGRIDDGQYF	TGCAGTGCCCGGGGACGGATAGACGACGGGCAGTACTTC
TRBV29-1	TRBJ2-2	many	NA	12	CSVDQNTGELFF	TGCAGCGTTGATCAGAACACCGGGGAGCTGTTTTTT
TRBV7-9	TRBJ1-1	many	NA	16	CASSLGPGRMNTEAFF	TGTGCCAGCAGCTTAGGTCCGGGCAGAATGAACACTGAAGCTTTCTTT
TRBV7-9	TRBJ2-7	NA	NA	12	CASSFAQGEQYF	TGTGCCAGCAGCTTTGCCCAGGGGGAGCAGTACTTC
TRBV7-2	TRBJ2-7	NA	TRBD1	16	CASSLVPGQGDYEQYF	TGTGCCAGCAGCTTGGTCCCAGGACAGGGTGACTACGAGCAGTACTTC
TRBV20-1	TRBJ1-4	few	TRBD1	14	CSARDVTGAEKLFF	TGCAGTGCTAGAGATGTAACAGGGGCTGAAAAACTGTTTTTT
TRBV12-3/TRBV12-4	TRBJ2-2	few	NA	13	CASSLPYTGELFF	TGTGCCAGCAGTTTACCTTACACCGGGGAGCTGTTTTTT
TRBV25-1	TRBJ2-5	NA	NA	13	CASSQQGPETQYF	TGCGCCAGCAGCCAACAGGGCCCGGAGACCCAGTACTTC
TRBV11-2	TRBJ2-2	NA	TRBD1	14	CASSLATGGRELFF	TGTGCCAGCAGCTTAGCGACAGGGGGCCGGGAGCTGTTTTTT
TRBV13	TRBJ2-5	many	NA	14	CASSLDKEQETQYF	TGTGCCAGCAGCTTAGACAAGGAGCAAGAGACCCAGTACTTC
TRBV2	TRBJ1-1	many	TRBD1	14	CASSGQGWNTEAFF	TGTGCCAGCAGTGGACAGGGATGGAACACTGAAGCTTTCTTT
TRBV5-1	TRBJ1-1	few	TRBD1	17	CASRGGQGRSGDTEAFF	TGCGCCAGCAGGGGGGGACAGGGAAGATCGGGAGACACTGAAGCTTTCTTT
TRBV7-2	TRBJ1-3	few	NA	14	CASSPPGNGNTIYF	TGTGCCAGCAGCCCCCCAGGGAATGGAAACACCATATATTTT
TRBV6-5	TRBJ1-5	NA	TRBD1	14	CASGRDRDDQPQHF	TGTGCCAGCGGCCGGGACAGGGACGATCAGCCCCAGCATTTT
TRBV29-1	TRBJ2-1	once	NA	16	CSVEVGGPSSYNEQFF	TGCAGCGTTGAAGTCGGGGGTCCGAGCTCCTACAATGAGCAGTTCTTC
TRBV24-1	TRBJ1-1	many	NA	13	CATSDFKGHAAFF	TGTGCCACCAGTGATTTTAAGGGGCACGCCGCTTTCTTT
TRBV7-9	TRBJ1-1	few	NA	14	CASSAHTSRTEAFF	TGTGCCAGCAGCGCCCACACTTCAAGGACTGAAGCTTTCTTT
TRBV6-6	TRBJ1-1	once	NA	13	CASSEAHGTEAFF	TGTGCCAGCAGTGAAGCGCACGGCACTGAAGCTTTCTTT
TRBV10-3	TRBJ1-2	once	TRBD1	14	CAISEWSGGYGYTF	TGTGCCATCAGTGAGTGGTCAGGGGGGTATGGCTACACCTTC
TRBV19	TRBJ2-5	few	NA	17	CASSMGLGQTHQETQYF	TGTGCCAGTAGTATGGGGCTCGGACAAACCCATCAAGAGACCCAGTACTTC
TRBV15	TRBJ2-7	NA	NA	14	CATSSLSGSYEQYF	TGTGCCACCAGCAGTTTATCAGGGTCCTACGAGCAGTACTTC
TRBV7-9	TRBJ1-5	few	NA	14	CASSFEHSNQPQHF	TGTGCCAGCAGCTTCGAGCATAGCAATCAGCCCCAGCATTTT
TRBV2	TRBJ1-5	NA	TRBD1	14	CASGRDSQRRPQHF	TGTGCCAGTGGGAGGGACAGTCAGAGGCGGCCCCAGCATTTT
TRBV6-6	TRBJ1-1	few	NA	13	CASSEEGVTEAFF	TGTGCCAGCAGTGAAGAGGGGGTCACTGAAGCTTTCTTT
TRBV20-1	TRBJ1-5	few	NA	14	CSARTGGGSQPQHF	TGCAGTGCTAGAACTGGGGGGGGCAGTCAGCCCCAGCATTTT
TRBV2	TRBJ2-7	NA	NA	12	CASKGRVYEQYF	TGTGCCAGCAAGGGCAGGGTCTACGAGCAGTACTTC
TRBV6-5	TRBJ2-7	few	TRBD1	12	CASRQGPDEQYF	TGTGCCAGCAGACAGGGGCCGGACGAGCAGTACTTC
TRBV20-1	TRBJ2-5	few	NA	13	CSALGLQQETQYF	TGCAGTGCTTTGGGACTCCAGCAAGAGACCCAGTACTTC
TRBV7-9	TRBJ2-2	NA	NA	15	CASTLSGGPGGELFF	TGTGCCAGCACCCTTTCCGGGGGCCCGGGCGGGGAGCTGTTTTTT
TRBV7-3	TRBJ2-5	NA	NA	14	CASSWGGLGETQYF	TGTGCCAGCAGCTGGGGAGGCTTGGGAGAGACCCAGTACTTC
TRBV5-1	TRBJ2-5	NA	NA	14	CASSLKGGSETQYF	TGCGCCAGCAGCTTGAAGGGGGGATCAGAGACCCAGTACTTC
TRBV7-2	TRBJ2-5	many	NA	15	CASSLGGGAQETQYF	TGTGCCAGCAGCTTAGGTGGAGGGGCTCAAGAGACCCAGTACTTC
TRBV7-9	TRBJ1-4	NA	TRBD1	15	CASSQDGTGDEKLFF	TGTGCCAGCAGCCAAGATGGGACAGGGGATGAAAAACTGTTTTTT